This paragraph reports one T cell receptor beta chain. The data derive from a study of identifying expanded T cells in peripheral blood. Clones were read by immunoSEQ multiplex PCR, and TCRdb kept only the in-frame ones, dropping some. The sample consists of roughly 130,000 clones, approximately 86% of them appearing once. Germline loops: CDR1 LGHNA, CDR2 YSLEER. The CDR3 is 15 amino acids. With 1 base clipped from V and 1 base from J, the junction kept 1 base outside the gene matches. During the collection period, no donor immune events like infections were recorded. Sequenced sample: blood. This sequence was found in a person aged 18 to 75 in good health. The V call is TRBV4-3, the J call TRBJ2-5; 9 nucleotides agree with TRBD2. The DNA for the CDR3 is TGCGCCAGCAGCCAAGTTAGCGGGAGCCAAGAGACCCAGTACTTC. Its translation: CASSQVSGSQETQYF.